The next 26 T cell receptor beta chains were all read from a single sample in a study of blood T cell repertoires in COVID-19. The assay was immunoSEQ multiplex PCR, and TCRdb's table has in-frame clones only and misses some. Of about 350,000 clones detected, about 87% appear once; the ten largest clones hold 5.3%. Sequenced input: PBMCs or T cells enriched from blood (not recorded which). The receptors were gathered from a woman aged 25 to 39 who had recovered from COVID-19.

CDR3 nucleotides: TGTGCCAGCAGTTATGGGGCCCTGACGTACACCGGGGAGCTGTTTTTT. It is translated as CASSYGALTYTGELFF. The chain employs TRBV6-5 and TRBJ2-2, with D possibly being TRBD1 (5 bases). Trimming shortened V by 3 bases and J by 3 bases, and 14 bases separated the two germline ends. CDR1 MNHEY and CDR2 SVGAGI come from the germline V gene. The CDR3 sequence is 16 residues long.

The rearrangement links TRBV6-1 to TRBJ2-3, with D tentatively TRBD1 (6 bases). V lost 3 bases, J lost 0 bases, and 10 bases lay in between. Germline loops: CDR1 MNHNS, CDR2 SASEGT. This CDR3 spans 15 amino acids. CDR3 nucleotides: TGTGCCAGCAGTGAGACAGGAGACAGCACAGATACGCAGTATTTT. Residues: CASSETGDSTDTQYF.

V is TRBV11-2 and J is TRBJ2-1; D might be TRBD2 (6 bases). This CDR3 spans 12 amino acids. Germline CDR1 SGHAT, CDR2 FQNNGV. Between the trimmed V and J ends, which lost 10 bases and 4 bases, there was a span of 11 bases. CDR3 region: CATLSGYNEQFF. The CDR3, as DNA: TGTGCCACCCTTAGCGGTTACAATGAGCAGTTCTTC.

The CDR3 region has the DNA TGTGCCAGCAGCCCCACGCGGCCAGCTACTAACTATGGCTACACCTTC. Translating it yields CASSPTRPATNYGYTF. V is TRBV6-6 and J is TRBJ1-2; D gene uncertain. The CDR3 length is 16 residues. Germline V CDR1 and CDR2: MNHNY, SVGAGI (reference sequence). Trimming stripped 6 bases from V and 0 bases from J, with 17 bases between.

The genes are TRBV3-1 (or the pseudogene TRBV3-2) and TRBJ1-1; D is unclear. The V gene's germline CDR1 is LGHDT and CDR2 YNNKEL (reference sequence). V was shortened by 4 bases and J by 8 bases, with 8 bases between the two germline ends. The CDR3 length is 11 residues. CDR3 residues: CASSPGGEAFF. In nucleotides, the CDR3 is TGTGCCAGCAGCCCTGGCGGGGAAGCTTTCTTT.

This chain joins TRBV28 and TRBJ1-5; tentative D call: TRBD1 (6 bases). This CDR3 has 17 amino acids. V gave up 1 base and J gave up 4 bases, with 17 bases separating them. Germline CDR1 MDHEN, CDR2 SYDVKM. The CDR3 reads CASSLLGASSSNQPQHF. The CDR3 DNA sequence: TGTGCCAGCAGTTTATTGGGGGCGAGTAGTTCAAATCAGCCCCAGCATTTT.

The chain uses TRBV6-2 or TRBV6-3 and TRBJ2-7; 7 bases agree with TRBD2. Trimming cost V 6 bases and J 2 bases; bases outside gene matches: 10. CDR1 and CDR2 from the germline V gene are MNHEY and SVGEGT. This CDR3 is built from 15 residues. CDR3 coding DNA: TGTGCCAGCAGCAGTCTAGCGGCGTATGCCTACGAGCAGTACTTC. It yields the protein CASSSLAAYAYEQYF.

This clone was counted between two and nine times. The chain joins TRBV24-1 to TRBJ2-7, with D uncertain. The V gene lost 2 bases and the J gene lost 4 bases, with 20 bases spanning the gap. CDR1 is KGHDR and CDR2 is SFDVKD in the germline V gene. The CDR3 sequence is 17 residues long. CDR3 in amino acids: CATSDSLQQKFGYEQYF. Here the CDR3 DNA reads TGTGCCACCAGTGATTCCCTACAACAGAAGTTCGGTTACGAGCAGTACTTC.

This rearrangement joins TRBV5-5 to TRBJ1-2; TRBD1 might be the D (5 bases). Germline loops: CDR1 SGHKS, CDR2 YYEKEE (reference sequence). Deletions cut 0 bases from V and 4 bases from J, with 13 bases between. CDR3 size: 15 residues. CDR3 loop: CASSLAGSGSYGYTF. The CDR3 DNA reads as TGTGCCAGCAGCTTGGCAGGGTCAGGTAGCTATGGCTACACCTTC. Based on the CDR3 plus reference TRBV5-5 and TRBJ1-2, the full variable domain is DAGVTQSPTHLIKTRGQQVTLRCSPISGHKSVSWYQQVLGQGPQFIFQYYEKEERGRGNFPDRFSARQFPNYSSELNVNALLLGDSALYLCASSLAGSGSYGYTFGSGTRLTVV.

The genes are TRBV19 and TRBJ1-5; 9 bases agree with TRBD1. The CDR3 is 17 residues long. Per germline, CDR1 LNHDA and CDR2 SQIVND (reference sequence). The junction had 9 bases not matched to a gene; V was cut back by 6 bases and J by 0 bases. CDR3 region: CASRDRTGDRSNQPQHF. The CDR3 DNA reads TGTGCCAGTAGGGACAGGACAGGGGACCGTAGCAATCAGCCCCAGCATTTT.

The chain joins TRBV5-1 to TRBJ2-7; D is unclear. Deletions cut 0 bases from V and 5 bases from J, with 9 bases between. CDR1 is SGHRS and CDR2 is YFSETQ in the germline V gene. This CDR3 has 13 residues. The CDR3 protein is CASSLGGADEQYF. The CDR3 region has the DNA TGCGCCAGCAGCTTGGGTGGAGCCGACGAGCAGTACTTC.

The CDR3 protein is CASSKNLAPSYNEQFF. The CDR3 DNA sequence: TGCGCCAGCAGTAAGAATCTAGCGCCCTCCTACAATGAGCAGTTCTTC. The V gene is TRBV10-2, the J gene TRBJ2-1; TRBD2 might be the D (6 bases). Germline assignment: CDR1 WSHSY and CDR2 SAAADI. CDR3 length: 16 amino acids. V was pared by 5 bases and J by 0 bases, with 14 bases between.

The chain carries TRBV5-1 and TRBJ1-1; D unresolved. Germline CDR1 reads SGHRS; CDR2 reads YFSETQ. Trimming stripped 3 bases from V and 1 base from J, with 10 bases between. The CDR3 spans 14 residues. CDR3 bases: TGCGCCAGCAGCTCAGAGGGAAGGAACACTGAAGCTTTCTTT. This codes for CASSSEGRNTEAFF. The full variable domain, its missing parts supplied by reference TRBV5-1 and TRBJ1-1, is KAGVTQTPRYLIKTRGQQVTLSCSPISGHRSVSWYQQTPGQGLQFLFEYFSETQRNKGNFPGRFSGRQFSNSRSEMNVSTLELGDSALYLCASSSEGRNTEAFFGQGTRLTVV.

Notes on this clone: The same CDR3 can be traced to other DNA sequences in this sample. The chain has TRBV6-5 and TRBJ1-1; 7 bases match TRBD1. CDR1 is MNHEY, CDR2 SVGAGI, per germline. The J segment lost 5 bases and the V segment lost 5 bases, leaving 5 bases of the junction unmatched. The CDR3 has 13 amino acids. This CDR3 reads CASSRQGGTEAFF. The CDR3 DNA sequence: TGTGCCAGCAGTCGACAGGGTGGGACTGAAGCTTTCTTT.

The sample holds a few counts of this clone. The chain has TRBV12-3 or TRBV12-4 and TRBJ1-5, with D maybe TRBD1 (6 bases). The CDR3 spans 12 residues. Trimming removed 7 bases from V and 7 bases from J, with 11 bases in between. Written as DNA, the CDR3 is TGTGCCAGCACCGAGGGGGGGCAGCCCCAGCATTTT. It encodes CASTEGGQPQHF.

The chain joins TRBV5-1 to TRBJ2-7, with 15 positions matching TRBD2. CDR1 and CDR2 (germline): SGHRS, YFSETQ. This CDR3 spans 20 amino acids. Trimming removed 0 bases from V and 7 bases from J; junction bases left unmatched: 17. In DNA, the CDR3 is TGCGCCAGCAGCTTGGGAAACAGGGGACTAGCGGGGGGTTTCGGACCGGAGCAGTACTTC. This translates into CASSLGNRGLAGGFGPEQYF.

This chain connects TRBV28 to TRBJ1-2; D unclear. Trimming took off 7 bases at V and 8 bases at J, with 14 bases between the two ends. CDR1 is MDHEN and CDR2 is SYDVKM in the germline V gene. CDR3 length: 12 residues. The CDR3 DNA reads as TGTGCCAGCAACAGAAAACAAAGGGGCTACACCTTC. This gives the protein CASNRKQRGYTF.

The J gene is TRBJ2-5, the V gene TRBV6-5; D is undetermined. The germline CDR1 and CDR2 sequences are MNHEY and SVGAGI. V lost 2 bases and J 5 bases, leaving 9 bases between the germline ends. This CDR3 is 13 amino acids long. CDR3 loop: CASSYDSFETQYF. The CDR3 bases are TGTGCCAGCAGTTACGATAGCTTTGAGACCCAGTACTTC.

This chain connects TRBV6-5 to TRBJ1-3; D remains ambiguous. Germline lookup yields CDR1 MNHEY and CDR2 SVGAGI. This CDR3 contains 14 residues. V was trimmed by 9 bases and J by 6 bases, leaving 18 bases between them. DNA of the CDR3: TGTGCCAGTCTTCCGGGAGCGCGTATAAACACCATATATTTT. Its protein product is CASLPGARINTIYF.

CDR3 in amino acids: CASSPAIGGVGTYTF. The CDR3 DNA follows: TGCGCCAGCAGCCCGGCGATAGGAGGGGTAGGGACCTACACCTTC. The chain combines TRBV5-1 with TRBJ1-2; tentatively, D is TRBD1 (5 bases). V dropped 4 bases and J dropped 10 bases, with 23 bases sitting between them. The CDR3 totals 15 residues. CDR1 is SGHRS, CDR2 YFSETQ, per germline.

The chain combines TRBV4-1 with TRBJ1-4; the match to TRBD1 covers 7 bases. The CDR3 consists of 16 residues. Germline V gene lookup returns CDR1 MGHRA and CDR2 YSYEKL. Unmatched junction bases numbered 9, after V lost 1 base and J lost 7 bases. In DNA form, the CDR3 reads TGCGCCAGCAGCCAAGCGGGAACAGGGGCGGGTGAAAAACTGTTTTTT. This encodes CASSQAGTGAGEKLFF.

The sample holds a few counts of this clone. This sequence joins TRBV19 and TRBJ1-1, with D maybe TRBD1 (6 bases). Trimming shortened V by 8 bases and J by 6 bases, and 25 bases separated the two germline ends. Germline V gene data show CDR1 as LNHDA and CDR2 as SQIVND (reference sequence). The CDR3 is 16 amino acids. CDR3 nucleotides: TGTGCCAGTGACTTTCCGACAGGAGATGGGAGAGCTGAAGCTTTCTTT. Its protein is CASDFPTGDGRAEAFF. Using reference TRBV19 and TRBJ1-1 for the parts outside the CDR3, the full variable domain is DGGITQSPKYLFRKEGQNVTLSCEQNLNHDAMYWYRQDPGQGLRLIYYSQIVNDFQKGDIAEGYSVSREKKESFPLTVTSAQKNPTAFYLCASDFPTGDGRAEAFFGQGTRLTVV.

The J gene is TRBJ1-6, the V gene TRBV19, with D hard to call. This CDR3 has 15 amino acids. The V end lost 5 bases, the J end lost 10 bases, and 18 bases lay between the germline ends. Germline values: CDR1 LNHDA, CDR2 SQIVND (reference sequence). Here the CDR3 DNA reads TGTGCCAGTAGTTTAAGGGCGGACTTGGGGTCACCCCTCCACTTT. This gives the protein CASSLRADLGSPLHF.

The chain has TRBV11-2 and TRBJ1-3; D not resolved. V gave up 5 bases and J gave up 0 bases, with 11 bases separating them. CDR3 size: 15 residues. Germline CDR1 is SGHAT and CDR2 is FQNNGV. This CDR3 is CASSPRRFSGNTIYF. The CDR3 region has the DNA TGTGCCAGCAGCCCCCGCAGGTTCTCTGGAAACACCATATATTTT.

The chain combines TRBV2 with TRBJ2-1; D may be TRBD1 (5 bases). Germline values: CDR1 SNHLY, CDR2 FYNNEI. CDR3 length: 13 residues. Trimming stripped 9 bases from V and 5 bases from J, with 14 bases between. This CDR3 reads CARGIDRHNEQFF. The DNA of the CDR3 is TGTGCCAGGGGGATTGACAGACACAATGAGCAGTTCTTC.

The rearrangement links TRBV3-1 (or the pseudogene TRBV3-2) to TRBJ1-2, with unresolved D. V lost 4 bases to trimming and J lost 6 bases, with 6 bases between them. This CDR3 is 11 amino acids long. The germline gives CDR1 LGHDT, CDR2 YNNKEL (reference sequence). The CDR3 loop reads CASSPGHGYTF. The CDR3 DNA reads TGTGCCAGCAGCCCAGGTCATGGCTACACCTTC.